The rows below give T cell receptor beta chains drawn from one sample of a study of shared clonotypes between healthy human individuals. The method was immunoSEQ multiplex PCR; TCRdb's version includes in-frame clones alone and lacks a portion of them. The sample lists 2.5 million or so clones; 90% to 95% were seen once. The sequencing input was naive CD4+ T cells sorted from blood. The source is a man aged 18 to 30 in good health. Both conserved end residues are part of each CDR3. The D gene is left open where the match is weak. Clone size is stated in some rows and not others, as once, few, many or a class when expanded.

CDR3nt: TGTGCCAGCAGCGGCTCTGGGGCCAACGTCCTGACTTTC
CDR3aa: CASSGSGANVLTF
abundance: -
j_gene: TRBJ2-6
d_gene: -
v_gene: TRBV6-5

CDR3nt: TGTGCCAGCTCACCGTGGCCAGGGACAGATACGCAGTATTTT
CDR3aa: CASSPWPGTDTQYF
abundance: -
j_gene: TRBJ2-3
d_gene: -
v_gene: TRBV18

CDR3nt: TGCAGCGTGCAGTACGACACTGAAGCTTTCTTT
CDR3aa: CSVQYDTEAFF
abundance: -
j_gene: TRBJ1-1
d_gene: -
v_gene: TRBV29-1

CDR3nt: TGTGCCAGCAGTTTCGCGGGTCTCGTTGAGGAGCAGCCCCAGCATTTT
CDR3aa: CASSFAGLVEEQPQHF
abundance: -
j_gene: TRBJ1-5
d_gene: -
v_gene: TRBV28

CDR3nt: TGCGCCAGCAGCTTGGCCGGGGGTAGCAATCAGCCCCAGCATTTT
CDR3aa: CASSLAGGSNQPQHF
abundance: -
j_gene: TRBJ1-5
d_gene: -
v_gene: TRBV5-1

CDR3nt: TGTGCCAGCTCACTCGGGGACAGTGGCGGGCAGTACTTC
CDR3aa: CASSLGDSGGQYF
abundance: -
j_gene: TRBJ2-7
d_gene: TRBD1
v_gene: TRBV18

CDR3nt: TGTGCCAGCAGTTATAGGGGACAGGGAGGGACCGGGGAGCTGTTTTTT
CDR3aa: CASSYRGQGGTGELFF
abundance: -
j_gene: TRBJ2-2
d_gene: TRBD1
v_gene: TRBV6-5

CDR3nt: TGTGCCAGCAGCTCCGCCGGGTCCTACGAGCAGTACTTC
CDR3aa: CASSSAGSYEQYF
abundance: -
j_gene: TRBJ2-7
d_gene: -
v_gene: TRBV7-9

CDR3nt: TGTGCCAGCAGCTTACCCTTGACAGGGTCATACGAGCAGTACTTC
CDR3aa: CASSLPLTGSYEQYF
abundance: -
j_gene: TRBJ2-7
d_gene: TRBD1
v_gene: TRBV7-9

CDR3nt: TGTGCCAGCAGTTGGGAGGGGTTGGGAGACACCGGGGAGCTGTTTTTT
CDR3aa: CASSWEGLGDTGELFF
abundance: -
j_gene: TRBJ2-2
d_gene: TRBD2
v_gene: TRBV6-6

CDR3nt: TGCGCCAGCAGCTCCCTGGCCTCTGGGGCCAACGTCCTGACTTTC
CDR3aa: CASSSLASGANVLTF
abundance: -
j_gene: TRBJ2-6
d_gene: -
v_gene: TRBV5-1

CDR3nt: TGTGCCAGCACCTCCGGGGTAACCTACGAGCAGTACTTC
CDR3aa: CASTSGVTYEQYF
abundance: once
j_gene: TRBJ2-7
d_gene: -
v_gene: TRBV6-1

CDR3nt: TGCGCCAGCAGCTTGGCCCCGACGGGGAACACTGAAGCTTTCTTT
CDR3aa: CASSLAPTGNTEAFF
abundance: -
j_gene: TRBJ1-1
d_gene: -
v_gene: TRBV5-1

CDR3nt: TGTGCCAGCTCACCGCAGATCAATGAGCAGTTCTTC
CDR3aa: CASSPQINEQFF
abundance: few
j_gene: TRBJ2-1
d_gene: -
v_gene: TRBV18

CDR3nt: TGCGCCAGCAGCCACAACGACAGGATTAATTCACCCCTCCACTTT
CDR3aa: CASSHNDRINSPLHF
abundance: -
j_gene: TRBJ1-6
d_gene: -
v_gene: TRBV4-1

CDR3nt: TGCGCCAGCAGTCAAGGACGGCCGGCTACTAACTATGGCTACACCTTC
CDR3aa: CASSQGRPATNYGYTF
abundance: -
j_gene: TRBJ1-2
d_gene: -
v_gene: TRBV4-3

CDR3nt: TGTGCCAGCTCATACGGGACTTCCTACAATGAGCAGTTCTTC
CDR3aa: CASSYGTSYNEQFF
abundance: -
j_gene: TRBJ2-1
d_gene: -
v_gene: TRBV18

CDR3nt: TGTGCCAGCAATTTGGGGGCACTAGCGGGGAGCTCCTACAATGAGCAGTTCTTC
CDR3aa: CASNLGALAGSSYNEQFF
abundance: -
j_gene: TRBJ2-1
d_gene: TRBD2
v_gene: TRBV5-4

CDR3nt: TGTGCCTGGAGTCGCACCAAATTGGGATACGGCAATGAGCAGTTCTTC
CDR3aa: CAWSRTKLGYGNEQFF
abundance: -
j_gene: TRBJ2-1
d_gene: -
v_gene: TRBV30

CDR3nt: TGCGCCAGCAGCTCGGAACCTGGTGGCTACACCTTC
CDR3aa: CASSSEPGGYTF
abundance: -
j_gene: TRBJ1-2
d_gene: -
v_gene: TRBV5-1

CDR3nt: TGTGCCAGTGGACAGGGAGACGGCGAGCAGTACTTC
CDR3aa: CASGQGDGEQYF
abundance: -
j_gene: TRBJ2-7
d_gene: TRBD1
v_gene: TRBV10-3

CDR3nt: TGCGCCAGCAGCTCCCTTCGCGGAGGGCGGAATGAAAAACTGTTTTTT
CDR3aa: CASSSLRGGRNEKLFF
abundance: -
j_gene: TRBJ1-4
d_gene: -
v_gene: TRBV4-1

CDR3nt: TGTGCCAGCAGTGACGGAGGCACTGAAGCTTTCTTT
CDR3aa: CASSDGGTEAFF
abundance: -
j_gene: TRBJ1-1
d_gene: -
v_gene: TRBV6-1

CDR3nt: TGTGCCAGCAGCTTACGACAGGGAGCTGGCTACGAGCAGTACTTC
CDR3aa: CASSLRQGAGYEQYF
abundance: -
j_gene: TRBJ2-7
d_gene: TRBD1
v_gene: TRBV7-3

CDR3nt: TGTGCCAGCAGCGTAGCGAGCGGGAGCTTCACCGGGGAGCTGTTTTTT
CDR3aa: CASSVASGSFTGELFF
abundance: -
j_gene: TRBJ2-2
d_gene: TRBD2
v_gene: TRBV9

CDR3nt: TGTGCCAGCAGCTTGAGCTACAATGAGCAGTTCTTC
CDR3aa: CASSLSYNEQFF
abundance: -
j_gene: TRBJ2-1
d_gene: -
v_gene: TRBV5-6

CDR3nt: TGCGCCAGCAGCTCCGAAATGAACACTGAAGCTTTCTTT
CDR3aa: CASSSEMNTEAFF
abundance: once
j_gene: TRBJ1-1
d_gene: -
v_gene: TRBV5-1

CDR3nt: TGTGCCAGCAGGGAACAGGGGAACACTGAAGCTTTCTTT
CDR3aa: CASREQGNTEAFF
abundance: -
j_gene: TRBJ1-1
d_gene: -
v_gene: TRBV11-2

CDR3nt: TGTGCCTGGAGTCCACAGGGGGTGAACACTGAAGCTTTCTTT
CDR3aa: CAWSPQGVNTEAFF
abundance: -
j_gene: TRBJ1-1
d_gene: TRBD1
v_gene: TRBV30

CDR3nt: TGTGCCAGCAGCGCCACCCTTGGGCCCCAGCATTTT
CDR3aa: CASSATLGPQHF
abundance: -
j_gene: TRBJ1-5
d_gene: -
v_gene: TRBV27